These 20 T cell receptor beta chains originate from one sample sequenced in a study of patients and donors after allogeneic stem cell transplantation. A single record per CDR3 protein comes from TCRdb applying MiXCR to the RT-PCR reads. The sample lists hundreds of thousands of distinct CDR3 sequences, 16% occurring once. Sample: blood, either unsorted or a sorted T cell fraction (not recorded which). Receptors originate from a human donor who was either an allogeneic HSCT recipient or a stem cell or donor lymphocyte infusion donor (not recorded which). It is not recorded whose cells these are; they may come from a transplant donor.

V and J are TRBV7-3 and TRBJ2-3; 8 bases fit TRBD1. Germline V gene data show CDR1 as SGHTA and CDR2 as FQGTGA. This CDR3 spans 16 amino acids. Unmatched junction bases numbered 8, after V lost 4 bases and J lost 2 bases. The CDR3 loop reads CASSSFRDRPTDTQYF. The CDR3 nucleotides are TGTGCCAGCAGCTCCTTCCGGGACAGGCCCACAGATACGCAGTATTTT. The full variable domain, with the rest looked up from reference TRBV7-3 and TRBJ2-3, is GAGVSQTPSNKVTEKGKYVELRCDPISGHTALYWYRQSLGQGPEFLIYFQGTGAADDSGLPNDRFFAVRPEGSVSTLKIQRTERGDSAVYLCASSSFRDRPTDTQYFGPGTRLTVL.

This clonotype was detected a few times. The chain uses TRBV7-2 and TRBJ2-2, with TRBD1 identical over 10 bases. With 4 bases clipped from V and 4 bases from J, the junction kept 3 bases outside the gene matches. Germline values: CDR1 SGHTA, CDR2 FQGNSA. The CDR3 is made up of 15 amino acids. This chain's CDR3 is CASSWTGGSTGELFF. Written as DNA, the CDR3 is TGTGCCAGCAGCTGGACAGGGGGGAGCACCGGGGAGCTGTTTTTT.

This clonotype was counted a few times. This rearrangement joins TRBV23-1 to TRBJ2-1; D uncertain. TRBV23-1 is noted as an ORF with a role that remains uncertain. The CDR3 totals 15 residues. The V and J ends lost 2 bases and 6 bases respectively, with 14 bases between them. The CDR3 loop is CASSQPGPRSNEQFF. In nucleotides, the CDR3 is TGCGCCAGCAGTCAACCCGGGCCCCGTTCCAATGAGCAGTTCTTC.

The chain combines TRBV29-1 with TRBJ1-2; D not resolved. Germline CDR1 SQVTM, CDR2 ANQGSEA. The CDR3 loop spans 11 amino acids. V was pared by 2 bases and J by 7 bases, with 8 bases between. The CDR3 DNA sequence: TGCAGCGTTGAACGTAGGTCTGGCTACACCTTC. This gives the protein CSVERRSGYTF.

This clonotype was seen only a few times. The chain joins TRBV7-2 to TRBJ1-1, with TRBD1 as a possible D gene (6 bases). V shed 0 bases and J shed 4 bases, with 9 bases lying between them. Germline CDR1 and CDR2: SGHTA and FQGNSA. The CDR3 length is 14 residues. DNA of the CDR3: TGTGCCAGCAGCTTAGCGCAGGGGTCCACTGAAGCTTTCTTT. Amino acids: CASSLAQGSTEAFF.

This clonotype was counted only a few times. The chain combines TRBV4-2 with TRBJ2-1; 7 bases map to TRBD2. With V trimmed by 0 bases and J by 4 bases, 9 bases remained unmatched. CDR1 is LGHNA, CDR2 YNFKEQ, per germline. CDR3 size: 17 residues. The chain's CDR3 is CASSQETRREWYNEQFF. The DNA of the CDR3 is TGTGCCAGCAGCCAAGAGACCAGGCGGGAGTGGTACAATGAGCAGTTCTTC.

V is TRBV20-1 and J is TRBJ1-6; D not certain. Germline V lookup: CDR1 DFQATT, CDR2 SNEGSKA (reference sequence). The CDR3 is 14 amino acids. With 5 bases removed from V and 0 bases from J, the gap between germline ends came to 8 bases. CDR3 in amino acids: CSALHSSYNSPLHF. CDR3 DNA sequence: TGCAGTGCTTTACACTCCTCCTATAATTCACCCCTCCACTTT.

This clonotype was observed many times. The J gene is TRBJ2-3, the V gene TRBV29-1, with D possibly matching TRBD1 (6 bases). The CDR3 is 14 amino acids. Germline CDR1 and CDR2: SQVTM and ANQGSEA. Trimming removed 3 bases from V and 5 bases from J, with 15 bases in between. CDR3 nucleotide sequence: TGCAGCGTTGAGGGCAGGGGAAGGCAAGATACGCAGTATTTT. Its protein is CSVEGRGRQDTQYF.

This clonotype appeared a few times. The chain uses TRBV4-1 and TRBJ2-5; D may be TRBD1 (6 bases). Looked up from germline, CDR1 is MGHRA and CDR2 is YSYEKL. The V and J ends lost 0 bases and 1 base respectively, with 6 bases between them. This CDR3 region has 14 residues. The DNA for the CDR3 is TGCGCCAGCAGCCAAGAACAGGGCCAAGAGACCCAGTACTTC. Translating gives CASSQEQGQETQYF.

This clonotype was found a few times. V is TRBV24-1 and J is TRBJ2-1, with D possibly called TRBD1 or TRBD2 (6 bases each). In germline, CDR1 is KGHDR, CDR2 SFDVKD. The length of the CDR3 is 14 residues. Trimming removed 5 bases from V and 4 bases from J, with 11 bases in between. The chain's CDR3 is CATSGRGVYNEQFF. DNA of the CDR3: TGTGCCACCAGTGGGAGGGGGGTTTACAATGAGCAGTTCTTC.

The table lists this clonotype with a few counts. The chain employs TRBV7-3 and TRBJ1-3; D not resolved. The germline CDR1 and CDR2 sequences are SGHTA and FQGTGA. The germline V and J ends were trimmed by 6 bases and 0 bases, with 18 bases remaining between them. The CDR3 loop spans 17 amino acids. CDR3 DNA: TGTGCCAGCAGATTCCAACGACCCTCACGCTCTGGAAACACCATATATTTT. Its protein is CASRFQRPSRSGNTIYF.

The rearrangement uses TRBV4-2 and TRBJ2-7; weak D call: TRBD1 (5 bases). Germline CDR1 and CDR2: LGHNA and YNFKEQ. V gave up 3 bases and J gave up 1 base, with 13 bases separating them. The CDR3 contains 15 residues. The CDR3 loop reads CASSHSGPGSYEQYF. The CDR3 bases are TGTGCCAGCAGCCACTCAGGGCCCGGGTCCTACGAGCAGTACTTC.

The J gene is TRBJ2-3, the V gene TRBV7-2; weak D call: TRBD2 (6 bases). The CDR3 is 14 residues long. V lost 1 base to trimming and J lost 9 bases, with 14 bases between them. Germline CDR1 reads SGHTA; CDR2 reads FQGNSA. The CDR3 is CASSLEASEGTQYF. The DNA for the CDR3 is TGTGCCAGCAGCTTAGAAGCTAGCGAGGGGACGCAGTATTTT.

This clonotype has just a few counts. The CDR3 reads CSVVTGGAGYTF. The CDR3 DNA is TGCAGCGTGGTGACAGGGGGCGCCGGCTACACCTTC. This chain joins TRBV29-1 and TRBJ1-2; TRBD1 aligns across 10 bases. The V segment lost 6 bases and the J segment 8 bases; nucleotides outside the gene matches: 6. CDR3 length: 12 amino acids. Germline V gene sequence: CDR1 SQVTM, CDR2 ANQGSEA.

At least ten counts were recorded for this clonotype. The chain recombines TRBV12-3 or TRBV12-4 with TRBJ2-1; 11 bases match TRBD1. The CDR3 runs to 14 residues. Germline trimming cut 5 bases from V and 5 bases from J; bases unmatched to any gene: 2. The CDR3 here is CASSRGQGDNEQFF. CDR3 DNA: TGTGCCAGCAGTCGGGGACAGGGGGACAATGAGCAGTTCTTC.

The gene calls are TRBV6-1 and TRBJ2-2; a weak D match, TRBD1 (5 bases). The CDR3 spans 17 residues. CDR1 MNHNS and CDR2 SASEGT come from the germline V gene. V was cut by 0 bases and J by 6 bases, with 17 bases left in between. CDR3 DNA: TGTGCCAGCAGTGAAGCGCTCCACAGGTTACGGGCCGGGGAGCTGTTTTTT. Protein product: CASSEALHRLRAGELFF.

This clonotype was recorded at least ten times. This rearrangement joins TRBV12-3 or TRBV12-4 to TRBJ2-7; D gene unclear. Trimming removed 1 base from V and 3 bases from J, with 7 bases in between. The CDR3 consists of 13 residues. CDR3 sequence (DNA): TGTGCCAGCAGTTTAGGGTTTTACTACGAGCAGTACTTC. The encoded protein is CASSLGFYYEQYF.

The chain is built from TRBV5-6 and TRBJ1-2; no firm D call. Germline assignment: CDR1 SGHDT and CDR2 YYEEEE. V shed 1 base and J shed 8 bases, with 15 bases lying between them. This CDR3 region has 14 residues. The CDR3: CASSLRQLTGGYTF. CDR3 nucleotide sequence: TGTGCCAGCAGCTTGAGGCAGTTGACGGGCGGCTACACCTTC.

This clonotype was seen ten or more times. V usage is TRBV20-1 and J usage is TRBJ2-1; 7 positions agree with TRBD2. CDR1 DFQATT and CDR2 SNEGSKA come from the germline V gene (reference sequence). This CDR3 has 13 amino acids. With 3 bases clipped from V and 6 bases from J, the junction kept 5 bases outside the gene matches. CDR3 loop: CSASRTSGNEQFF. The CDR3 coding sequence is TGCAGTGCTAGTAGGACTAGTGGCAATGAGCAGTTCTTC.

V usage is TRBV18 and J usage is TRBJ1-4, with 8 bases fitting TRBD1. The trim removed 3 bases at V and 0 bases at J, leaving 3 bases unmatched. Germline V gene sequence: CDR1 KGHSH, CDR2 LQKENI. The CDR3 runs 16 residues. CDR3 residues: CASSPRQGPTNEKLFF. CDR3 in DNA: TGTGCCAGCTCACCGCGACAGGGGCCAACTAATGAAAAACTGTTTTTT.